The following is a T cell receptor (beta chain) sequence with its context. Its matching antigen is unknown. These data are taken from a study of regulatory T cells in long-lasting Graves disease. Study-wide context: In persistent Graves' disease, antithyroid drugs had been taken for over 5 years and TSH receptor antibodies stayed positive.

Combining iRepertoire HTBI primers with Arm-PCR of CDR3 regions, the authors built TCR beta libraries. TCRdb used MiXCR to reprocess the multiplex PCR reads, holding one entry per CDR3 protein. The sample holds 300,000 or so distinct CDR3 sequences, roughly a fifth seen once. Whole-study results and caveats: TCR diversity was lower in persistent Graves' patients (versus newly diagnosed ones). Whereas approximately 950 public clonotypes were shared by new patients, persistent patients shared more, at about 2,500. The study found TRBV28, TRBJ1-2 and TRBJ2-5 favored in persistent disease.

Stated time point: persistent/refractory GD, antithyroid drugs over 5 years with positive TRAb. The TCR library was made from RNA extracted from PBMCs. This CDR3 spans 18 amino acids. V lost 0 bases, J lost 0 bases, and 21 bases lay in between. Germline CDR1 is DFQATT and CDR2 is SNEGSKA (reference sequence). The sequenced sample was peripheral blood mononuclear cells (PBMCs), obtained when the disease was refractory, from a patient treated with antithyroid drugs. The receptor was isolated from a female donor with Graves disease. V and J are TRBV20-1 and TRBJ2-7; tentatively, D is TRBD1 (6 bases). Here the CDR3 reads CSARDSGQGLMFSYEQYF. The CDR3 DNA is TGCAGTGCTAGAGATAGTGGGCAGGGGCTGATGTTCTCCTACGAGCAGTACTTC.